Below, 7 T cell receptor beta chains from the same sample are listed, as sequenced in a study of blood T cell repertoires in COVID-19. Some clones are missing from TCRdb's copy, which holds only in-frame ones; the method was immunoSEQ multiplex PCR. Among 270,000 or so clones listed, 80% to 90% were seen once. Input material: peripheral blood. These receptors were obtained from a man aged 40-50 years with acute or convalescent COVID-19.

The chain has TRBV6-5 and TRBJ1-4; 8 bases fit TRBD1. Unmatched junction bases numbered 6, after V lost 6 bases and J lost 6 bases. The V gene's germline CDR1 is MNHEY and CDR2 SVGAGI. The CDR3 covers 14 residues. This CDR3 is CASRQGTGDEKLFF. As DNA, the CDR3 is TGTGCCAGCAGACAGGGGACAGGAGATGAAAAACTGTTTTTT.

CDR3 nucleotides: TGTGCCAGCTCTTTTAGCAAGGAAACTGAAGCTTTCTTT. Its protein product is CASSFSKETEAFF. The chain uses TRBV6-5 and TRBJ1-1, with no clear D. Germline V gives CDR1 MNHEY, CDR2 SVGAGI. The CDR3 is 13 residues long. V lost 8 bases and J 5 bases, leaving 15 bases between the germline ends.

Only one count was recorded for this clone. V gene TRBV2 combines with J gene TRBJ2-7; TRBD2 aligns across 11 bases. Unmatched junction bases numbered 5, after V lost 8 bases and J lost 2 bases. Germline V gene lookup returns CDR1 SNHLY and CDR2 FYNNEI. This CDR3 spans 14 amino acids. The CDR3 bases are TGTGCCAGCCTAGAGACTAGCGGGACCTACGAGCAGTACTTC. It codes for CASLETSGTYEQYF.

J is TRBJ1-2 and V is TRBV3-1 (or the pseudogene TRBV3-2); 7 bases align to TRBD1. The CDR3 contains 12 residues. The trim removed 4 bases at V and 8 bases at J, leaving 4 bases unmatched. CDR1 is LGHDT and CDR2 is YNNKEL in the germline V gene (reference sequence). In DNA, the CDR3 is TGTGCCAGCAGCCGCGGGACAGCGGGCTACACCTTC. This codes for CASSRGTAGYTF.

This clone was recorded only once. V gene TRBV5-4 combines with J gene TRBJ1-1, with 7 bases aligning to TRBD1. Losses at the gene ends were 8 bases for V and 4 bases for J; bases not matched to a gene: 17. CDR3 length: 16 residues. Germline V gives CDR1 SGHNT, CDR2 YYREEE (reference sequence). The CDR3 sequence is CASILKRGPEGTEAFF. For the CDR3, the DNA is TGTGCCAGTATACTAAAAAGGGGGCCTGAGGGCACTGAAGCTTTCTTT.

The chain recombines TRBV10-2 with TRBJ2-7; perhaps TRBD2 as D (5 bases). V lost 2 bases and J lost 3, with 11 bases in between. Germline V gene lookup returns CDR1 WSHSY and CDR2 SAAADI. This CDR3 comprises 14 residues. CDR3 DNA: TGCGCCAGCAGTGAGGGTAGGGCGGGCTACGAGCAGTACTTC. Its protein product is CASSEGRAGYEQYF.

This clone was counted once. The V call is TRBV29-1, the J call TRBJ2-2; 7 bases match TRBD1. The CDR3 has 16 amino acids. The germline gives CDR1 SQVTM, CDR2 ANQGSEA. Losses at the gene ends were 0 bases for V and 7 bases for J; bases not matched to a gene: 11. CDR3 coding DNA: TGCAGCGTTGAAGATAATCGTAGGGGGCAAGTCGGGGAGCTGTTTTTT. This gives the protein CSVEDNRRGQVGELFF.